The sequence of this TCR beta chain was determined in a study of T cells after yellow fever vaccination. Study results and caveats: The secondary response showed a weaker magnitude and a faster peak, day 5 versus 15. Few clonotypes appeared in both CD4 and CD8 compartments. Most clones from primary vaccination resurfaced after the booster (96% CD4, 75% to 90% CD8).

From germline, CDR1 is LNHDA and CDR2 SQIVND (reference sequence). CDR3 length: 13 amino acids. The V end was cut by 4 bases, the J end by 0 bases, with 7 bases between. With respect to this clonotype: As yet, its antigen is unknown.

Production of TCR cDNA was by 5'RACE template switching, which also added a universal primer site and UMIs. Using its own MiXCR run on the 5' RACE reads, TCRdb lists one record per CDR3 protein. The sample lists approximately 150,000 distinct CDR3 sequences, 9.3% seen once, with about a third in the top ten. Sequences were derived from CD8+ T cells sorted from PBMCs, sampled 45 days after the yellow fever booster vaccination. The TCR was taken from a man younger than 30 who received the YFV17D yellow fever vaccine. This chain connects TRBV19 to TRBJ2-7, with D uncertain. In nucleotides, the CDR3 is TGTGCCAGTAGTACCAAAGGCTCCTACGAGCAGTACTTC. It encodes CASSTKGSYEQYF.